This T cell receptor (beta chain) was captured in a study of CD8 T cells in Susac syndrome. Trimming stripped 3 bases from V and 0 bases from J, with 8 bases between. The CDR3 is 14 residues long. Germline lookup yields CDR1 MNHEY and CDR2 SMNVEV (reference sequence). Sequencing of TCR beta was performed on blood CD8+ T cells and on blood CD4+ T cells. FACS enriched CD8+ TEMRA cells, while bulk CD8+ and CD4+ were negatively isolated. RNA totalling about 0.5 to 1 ug underwent reverse transcription with random hexamers. With immunoSEQ multiplex PCR, TCR beta CDR3 was amplified across 54 Vbeta and 13 Jbeta. TCRdb analysed the immunoSEQ multiplex PCR reads with MiXCR anew, one entry per CDR3 protein. Among hundreds of thousands of distinct CDR3 sequences listed, 80% to 95% were seen once.

Source material: CD8+ T cells from PBMCs. The chain has TRBV27 and TRBJ2-5, with D hard to call. The TCR originated in a human donor with multiple sclerosis. CDR3 in amino acids: CASSFQAYQETQYF. The CDR3 nucleotides are TGTGCCAGCAGTTTCCAGGCCTACCAAGAGACCCAGTACTTC.